The rows below give T cell receptor beta chains drawn from one sample of a study of blood T cell repertoires in COVID-19. Libraries were prepared by immunoSEQ multiplex PCR; TCRdb keeps only in-frame clonotypes and omits some of them. The sample lists some 220,000 clones; more than 75% were seen once. The sample was peripheral blood. The receptors were gathered from a man in his fifties who had recovered from COVID-19. Each CDR3 is given with its conserved first and last residue. A D gene is named only where the DNA matches it firmly. The size entry is marked missing in some rows and otherwise reads once, few, many or a size class.

j_gene	abundance	d_gene	v_gene	CDR3aa	CDR3nt
TRBJ2-7	NA	TRBD2	TRBV28	CASRSGGEDYEQYF	TGTGCCAGCAGATCGGGGGGTGAGGATTACGAGCAGTACTTC
TRBJ1-2	NA	TRBD1	TRBV9	CASSPQDRGYGYTF	TGTGCCAGCAGCCCCCAGGACAGGGGATACGGCTACACCTTC
TRBJ1-6	once	TRBD1	TRBV27	CASSTGGENNSPLHF	TGTGCCAGCAGTACAGGGGGAGAAAATAATTCACCCCTCCACTTT
TRBJ1-6	NA	TRBD1	TRBV30	CAWDRVRSPLHF	TGTGCCTGGGACAGGGTCAGGTCACCCCTCCACTTT
TRBJ1-2	NA	NA	TRBV5-6	CASSLVTGINYGYTF	TGTGCCAGCAGCTTGGTAACAGGGATTAACTATGGCTACACCTTC
TRBJ2-3	NA	NA	TRBV7-2	CASSFGGADTDTQYF	TGTGCCAGCAGCTTCGGCGGGGCCGACACAGATACGCAGTATTTT
TRBJ2-2	NA	NA	TRBV4-2	CASSPQQTAPGELFF	TGTGCCAGCAGCCCTCAACAGACAGCCCCCGGGGAGCTGTTTTTT
TRBJ1-4	few	NA	TRBV7-9	CASSLGESPLNEKLFF	TGTGCCAGCAGCTTAGGGGAGAGCCCACTAAATGAAAAACTGTTTTTT
TRBJ2-5	NA	NA	TRBV5-1	CASSLDSNQETQYF	TGCGCCAGCAGCTTGGATAGCAACCAAGAGACCCAGTACTTC
TRBJ2-5	once	TRBD1	TRBV6-5	CASRMGSGGWETQYF	TGTGCCAGCAGGATGGGGTCAGGGGGATGGGAGACCCAGTACTTC
TRBJ2-1	NA	TRBD2	TRBV4-1	CASSQIHATGTSVLNEQFF	TGCGCCAGCAGCCAAATTCACGCTACCGGGACTAGCGTTTTGAATGAGCAGTTCTTC
TRBJ2-3	once	NA	TRBV28	CASRSSTDTQYF	TGTGCCAGCAGATCTAGCACAGATACGCAGTATTTT
TRBJ2-1	few	NA	TRBV27	CASSFQGYNEQFF	TGTGCCAGCAGTTTTCAGGGGTACAATGAGCAGTTCTTC
TRBJ2-3	NA	NA	TRBV18	CASSPPFPPSTDTQYF	TGTGCCAGCTCACCACCTTTTCCCCCTAGCACAGATACGCAGTATTTT
TRBJ2-4	NA	TRBD1	TRBV6-5	CASSRDRTKNIQYF	TGTGCCAGCAGTCGGGACAGAACCAAAAACATTCAGTACTTC
TRBJ1-5	NA	TRBD1	TRBV28	CASRLPGQGSQPQHF	TGTGCCAGCAGACTTCCGGGACAGGGGTCCCAGCCCCAGCATTTT
TRBJ2-6	NA	NA	TRBV5-6	CASSLVGQGSSGANVLTF	TGTGCCAGCAGCTTGGTGGGGCAGGGGAGTTCTGGGGCCAACGTCCTGACTTTC
TRBJ1-2	NA	TRBD1	TRBV28	CASRPWGQGTYGYTF	TGTGCCAGCAGGCCTTGGGGACAGGGGACCTATGGCTACACCTTC
TRBJ2-7	NA	TRBD2	TRBV3-1/TRBV3-2	CASSQGLAVYEQYF	TGTGCCAGCAGCCAAGGGCTAGCGGTCTACGAGCAGTACTTC
TRBJ2-7	once	TRBD2	TRBV18	CASSPVLAGVDEQYF	TGTGCCAGCTCACCAGTACTAGCGGGAGTGGATGAGCAGTACTTC
TRBJ2-3	NA	TRBD1	TRBV6-5	CASSLPGQGADTQYF	TGTGCCAGCAGTCTCCCGGGACAGGGCGCAGATACGCAGTATTTT
TRBJ2-7	NA	NA	TRBV6-5	CASSYLRGGDEQYF	TGTGCCAGCAGTTACCTCAGGGGTGGCGACGAGCAGTACTTC
TRBJ2-7	once	NA	TRBV24-1	CATSPSGSYEQYF	TGTGCCACTAGTCCCTCTGGCAGCTACGAGCAGTACTTC
TRBJ2-1	NA	NA	TRBV21-1	CASSKEGTSDIRSSYNEQFF	TGTGCCAGCAGCAAAGAAGGGACTAGCGACATCAGGAGCTCCTACAATGAGCAGTTCTTC
TRBJ2-7	NA	NA	TRBV3-1/TRBV3-2	CASSQAGTSSYEQYF	TGTGCCAGCAGCCAGGCGGGGACCAGCTCCTACGAGCAGTACTTC
TRBJ2-1	NA	TRBD1	TRBV10-3	CATMTGTHNEQFF	TGTGCCACCATGACAGGGACCCACAATGAGCAGTTCTTC
TRBJ2-7	NA	TRBD2	TRBV4-2	CASSLGLAGGPSATEQYF	TGTGCCAGCAGCCTAGGACTAGCGGGAGGGCCTTCGGCTACCGAGCAGTACTTC
TRBJ2-5	NA	NA	TRBV6-1	CASSDRFLQELQETQYF	TGTGCCAGCAGTGATCGTTTTTTACAGGAGTTACAAGAGACCCAGTACTTC